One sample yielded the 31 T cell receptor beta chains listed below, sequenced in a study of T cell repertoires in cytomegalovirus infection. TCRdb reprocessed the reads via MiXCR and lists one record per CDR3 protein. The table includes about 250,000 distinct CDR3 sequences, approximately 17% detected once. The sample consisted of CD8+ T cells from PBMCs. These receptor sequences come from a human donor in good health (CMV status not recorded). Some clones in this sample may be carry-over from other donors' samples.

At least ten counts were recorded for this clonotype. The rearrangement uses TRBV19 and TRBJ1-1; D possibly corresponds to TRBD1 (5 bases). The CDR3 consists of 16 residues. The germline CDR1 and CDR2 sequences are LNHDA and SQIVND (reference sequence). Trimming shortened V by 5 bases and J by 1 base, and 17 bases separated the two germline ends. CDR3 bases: TGTGCCAGTAGTCGGCTGTGGGGCAGTCGGAACACTGAAGCTTTCTTT. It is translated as CASSRLWGSRNTEAFF.

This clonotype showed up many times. The CDR3 region is CASSLDPGYFTEAFF. CDR3 nucleotide sequence: TGTGCCAGCAGCTTAGACCCGGGCTACTTCACTGAAGCTTTCTTT. The rearrangement uses TRBV7-2 and TRBJ1-1; D is unresolved. CDR3 length: 15 residues. Germline-derived CDR1 and CDR2 are SGHTA and FQGNSA. Trimming stripped 1 base from V and 4 bases from J, with 13 bases between.

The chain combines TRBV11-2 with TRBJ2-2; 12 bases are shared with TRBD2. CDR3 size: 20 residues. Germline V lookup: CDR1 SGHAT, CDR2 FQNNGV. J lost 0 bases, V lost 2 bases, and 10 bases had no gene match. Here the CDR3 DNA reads TGTGCCAGCAGCTTATATCCGGGACTAGCGGGTTCCCCGAACACCGGGGAGCTGTTTTTT. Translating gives CASSLYPGLAGSPNTGELFF.

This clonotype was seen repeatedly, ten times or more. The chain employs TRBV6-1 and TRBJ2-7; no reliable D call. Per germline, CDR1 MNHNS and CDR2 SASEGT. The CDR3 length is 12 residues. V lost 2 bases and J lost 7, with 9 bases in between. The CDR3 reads CASSELWKEQYF. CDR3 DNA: TGTGCCAGCAGTGAATTATGGAAAGAGCAGTACTTC.

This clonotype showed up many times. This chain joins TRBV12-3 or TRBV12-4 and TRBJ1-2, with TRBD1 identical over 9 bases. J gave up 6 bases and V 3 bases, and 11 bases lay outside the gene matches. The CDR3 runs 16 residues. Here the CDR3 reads CASSFPPGQGVHGYTF. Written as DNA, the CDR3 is TGTGCCAGCAGTTTCCCCCCGGGACAGGGAGTTCATGGCTACACCTTC.

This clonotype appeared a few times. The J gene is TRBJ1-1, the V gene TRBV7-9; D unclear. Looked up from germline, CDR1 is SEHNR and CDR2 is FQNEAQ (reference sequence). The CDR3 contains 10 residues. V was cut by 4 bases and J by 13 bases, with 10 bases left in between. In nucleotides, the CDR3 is TGTGCCAGCAGCTCCCCCGAGGGTTTCTTT. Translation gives CASSSPEGFF.

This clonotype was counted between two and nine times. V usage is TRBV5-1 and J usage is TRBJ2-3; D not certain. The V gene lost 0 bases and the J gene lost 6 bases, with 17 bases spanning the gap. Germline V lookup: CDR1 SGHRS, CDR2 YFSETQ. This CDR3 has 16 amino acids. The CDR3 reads CASSLAAIGSADTQYF. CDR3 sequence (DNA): TGCGCCAGCAGCTTGGCCGCTATCGGCTCCGCTGATACGCAGTATTTT. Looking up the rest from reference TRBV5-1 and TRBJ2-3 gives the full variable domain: KAGVTQTPRYLIKTRGQQVTLSCSPISGHRSVSWYQQTPGQGLQFLFEYFSETQRNKGNFPGRFSGRQFSNSRSEMNVSTLELGDSALYLCASSLAAIGSADTQYFGPGTRLTVL.

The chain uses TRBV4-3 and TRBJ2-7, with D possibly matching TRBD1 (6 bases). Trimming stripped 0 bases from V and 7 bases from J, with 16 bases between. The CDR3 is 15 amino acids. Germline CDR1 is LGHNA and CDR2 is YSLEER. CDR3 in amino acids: CASSQDGTSHGEQYF. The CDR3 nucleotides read TGCGCCAGCAGCCAAGATGGGACATCCCACGGGGAGCAGTACTTC.

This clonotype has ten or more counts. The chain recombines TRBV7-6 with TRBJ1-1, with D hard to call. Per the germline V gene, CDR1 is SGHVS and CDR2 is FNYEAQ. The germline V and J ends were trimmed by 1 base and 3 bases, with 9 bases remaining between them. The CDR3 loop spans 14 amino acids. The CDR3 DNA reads TGTGCCAGCAGCTTAGAGGGTGGGTACACTGAAGCTTTCTTT. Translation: CASSLEGGYTEAFF.

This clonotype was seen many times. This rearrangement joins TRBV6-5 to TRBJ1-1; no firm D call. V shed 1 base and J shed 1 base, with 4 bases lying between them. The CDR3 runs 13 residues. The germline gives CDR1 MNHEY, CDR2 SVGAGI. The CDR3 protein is CASSYFGNTEAFF. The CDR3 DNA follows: TGTGCCAGCAGTTACTTCGGGAACACTGAAGCTTTCTTT.

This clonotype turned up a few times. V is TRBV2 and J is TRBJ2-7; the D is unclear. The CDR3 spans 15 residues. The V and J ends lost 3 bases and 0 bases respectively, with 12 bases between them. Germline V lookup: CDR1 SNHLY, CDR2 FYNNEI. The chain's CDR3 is CASSDRRGSSYEQYF. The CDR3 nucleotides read TGTGCCAGCAGTGATCGACGCGGCAGCTCCTACGAGCAGTACTTC. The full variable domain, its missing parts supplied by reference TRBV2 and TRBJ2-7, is EPEVTQTPSHQVTQMGQEVILRCVPISNHLYFYWYRQILGQKVEFLVSFYNNEISEKSEIFDDQFSVERPDGSNFTLKIRSTKLEDSAMYFCASSDRRGSSYEQYFGPGTRLTVT.

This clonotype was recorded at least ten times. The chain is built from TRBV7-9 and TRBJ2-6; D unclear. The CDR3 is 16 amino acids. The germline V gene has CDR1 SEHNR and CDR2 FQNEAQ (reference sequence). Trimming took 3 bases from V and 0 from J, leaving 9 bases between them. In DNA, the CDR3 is TGTGCCAGCAGCTTGCCCGACTTCTCTGGGGCCAACGTCCTGACTTTC. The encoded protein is CASSLPDFSGANVLTF. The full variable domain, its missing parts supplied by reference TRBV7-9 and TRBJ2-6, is DTGVSQNPRHKITKRGQNVTFRCDPISEHNRLYWYRQTLGQGPEFLTYFQNEAQLEKSRLLSDRFSAERPKGSFSTLEIQRTEQGDSAMYLCASSLPDFSGANVLTFGAGSRLTVL.

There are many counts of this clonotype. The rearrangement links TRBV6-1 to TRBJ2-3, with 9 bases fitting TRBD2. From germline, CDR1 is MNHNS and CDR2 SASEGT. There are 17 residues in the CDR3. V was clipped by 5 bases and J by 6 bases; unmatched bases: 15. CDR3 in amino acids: CASSYPDLAGSQDTQYF. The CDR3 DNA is TGTGCCAGCAGTTACCCAGATCTAGCGGGGTCCCAGGATACGCAGTATTTT.

CDR3 region: CSASTRLNTEAFF. The CDR3 nucleotides read TGCAGTGCTAGTACAAGACTGAACACTGAAGCTTTCTTT. The chain combines TRBV20-1 with TRBJ1-1; no definite D call. V dropped 3 bases and J dropped 0 bases, with 8 bases sitting between them. CDR1 is DFQATT, CDR2 SNEGSKA, per germline (reference sequence). The CDR3 loop spans 13 amino acids.

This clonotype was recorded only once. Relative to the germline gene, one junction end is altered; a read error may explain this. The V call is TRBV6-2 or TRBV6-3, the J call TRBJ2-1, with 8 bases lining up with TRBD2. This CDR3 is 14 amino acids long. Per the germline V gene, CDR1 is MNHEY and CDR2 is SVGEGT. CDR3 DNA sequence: TGTGGCAGCACGGTCGGGGGGGCGTACAATGAGCAGTTCTTC. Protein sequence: CGSTVGGAYNEQFF.

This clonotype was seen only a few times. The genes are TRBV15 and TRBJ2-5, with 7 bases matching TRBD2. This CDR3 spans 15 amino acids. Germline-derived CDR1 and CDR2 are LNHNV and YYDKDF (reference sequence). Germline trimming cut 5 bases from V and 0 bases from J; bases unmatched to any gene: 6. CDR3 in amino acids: CATSLPRGNQETQYF. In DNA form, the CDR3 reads TGTGCCACCAGCCTCCCGCGGGGGAACCAAGAGACCCAGTACTTC.

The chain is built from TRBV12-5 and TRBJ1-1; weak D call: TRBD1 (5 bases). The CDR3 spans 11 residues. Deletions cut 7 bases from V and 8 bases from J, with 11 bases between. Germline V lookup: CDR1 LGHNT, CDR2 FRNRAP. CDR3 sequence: CASVLGVEAFF. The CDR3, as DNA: TGTGCTAGTGTTTTAGGGGTGGAAGCTTTCTTT.

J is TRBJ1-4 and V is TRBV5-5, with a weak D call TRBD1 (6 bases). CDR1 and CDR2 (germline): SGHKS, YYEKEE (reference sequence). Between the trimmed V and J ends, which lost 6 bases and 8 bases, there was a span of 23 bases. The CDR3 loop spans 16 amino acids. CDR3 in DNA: TGTGCCAGCACCATTGACCGGGGACAAGGAAAAGAAAAACTGTTTTTT. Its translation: CASTIDRGQGKEKLFF.

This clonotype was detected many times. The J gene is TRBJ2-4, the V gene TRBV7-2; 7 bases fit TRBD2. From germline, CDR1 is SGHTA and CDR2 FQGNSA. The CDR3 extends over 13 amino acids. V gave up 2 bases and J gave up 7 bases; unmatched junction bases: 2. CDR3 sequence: CASSLSGANIQYF. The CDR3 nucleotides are TGTGCCAGCAGCTTAAGCGGGGCTAACATTCAGTACTTC.

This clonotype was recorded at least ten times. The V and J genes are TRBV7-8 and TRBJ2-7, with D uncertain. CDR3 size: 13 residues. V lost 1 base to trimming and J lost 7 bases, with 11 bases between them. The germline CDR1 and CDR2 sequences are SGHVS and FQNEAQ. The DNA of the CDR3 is TGTGCCAGCAGCTTAGGGTCTGAGAATGAGCAGTACTTC. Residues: CASSLGSENEQYF.

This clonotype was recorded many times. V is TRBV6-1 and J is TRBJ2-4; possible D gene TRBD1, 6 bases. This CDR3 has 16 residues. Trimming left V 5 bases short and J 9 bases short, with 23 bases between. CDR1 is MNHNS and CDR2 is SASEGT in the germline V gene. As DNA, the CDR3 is TGTGCCAGCAGTTCACGACGACAGGCGAGGAAGCCCATTCAGTACTTC. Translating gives CASSSRRQARKPIQYF.

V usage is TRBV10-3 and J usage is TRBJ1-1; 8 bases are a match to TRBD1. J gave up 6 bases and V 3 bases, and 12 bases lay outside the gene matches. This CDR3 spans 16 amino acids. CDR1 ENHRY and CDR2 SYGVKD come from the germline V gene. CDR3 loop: CAISEYLDRADPEAFF. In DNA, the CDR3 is TGTGCCATCAGTGAATATCTGGACAGGGCAGACCCTGAAGCTTTCTTT.

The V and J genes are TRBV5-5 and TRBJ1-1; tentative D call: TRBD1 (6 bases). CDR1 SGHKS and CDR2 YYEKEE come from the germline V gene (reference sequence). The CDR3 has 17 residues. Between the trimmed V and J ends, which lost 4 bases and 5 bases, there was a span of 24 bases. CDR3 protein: CASSRRGLQTPRTEAFF. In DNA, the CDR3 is TGTGCCAGCAGCCGTAGGGGGTTACAGACACCAAGGACTGAAGCTTTCTTT.

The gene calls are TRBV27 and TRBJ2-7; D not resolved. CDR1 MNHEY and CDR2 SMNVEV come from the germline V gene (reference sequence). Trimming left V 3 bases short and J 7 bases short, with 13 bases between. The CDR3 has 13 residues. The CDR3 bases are TGTGCCAGCAGTTTGCCAGGAAATGGGGAGCAGTACTTC. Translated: CASSLPGNGEQYF.

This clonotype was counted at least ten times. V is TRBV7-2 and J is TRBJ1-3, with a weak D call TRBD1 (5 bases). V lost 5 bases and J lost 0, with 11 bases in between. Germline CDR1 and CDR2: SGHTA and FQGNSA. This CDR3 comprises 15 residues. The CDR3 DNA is TGTGCCAGCAGCACAGGCCCAAGCTCTGGAAACACCATATATTTT. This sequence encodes CASSTGPSSGNTIYF.

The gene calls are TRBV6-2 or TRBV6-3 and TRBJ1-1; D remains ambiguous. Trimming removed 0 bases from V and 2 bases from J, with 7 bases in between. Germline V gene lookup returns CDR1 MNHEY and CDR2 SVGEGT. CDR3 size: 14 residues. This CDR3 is CASSYSMFNTEAFF. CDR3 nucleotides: TGTGCCAGCAGTTACTCGATGTTTAACACTGAAGCTTTCTTT.

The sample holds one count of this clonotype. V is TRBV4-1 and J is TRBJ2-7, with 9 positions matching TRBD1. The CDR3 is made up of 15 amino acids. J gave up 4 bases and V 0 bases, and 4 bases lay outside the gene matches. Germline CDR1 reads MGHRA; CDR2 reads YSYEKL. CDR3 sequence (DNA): TGCGCCAGCAGCCAAGATTCGGGACAGGGATACGAGCAGTACTTC. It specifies CASSQDSGQGYEQYF.

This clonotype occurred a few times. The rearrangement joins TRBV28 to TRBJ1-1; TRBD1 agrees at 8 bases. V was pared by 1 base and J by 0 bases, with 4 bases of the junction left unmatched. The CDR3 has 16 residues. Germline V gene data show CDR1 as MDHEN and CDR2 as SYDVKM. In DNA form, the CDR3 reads TGTGCCAGCAGTTTATCCGGGACAGGCATGAACACTGAAGCTTTCTTT. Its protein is CASSLSGTGMNTEAFF. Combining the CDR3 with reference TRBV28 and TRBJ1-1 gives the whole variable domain DVKVTQSSRYLVKRTGEKVFLECVQDMDHENMFWYRQDPGLGLRLIYFSYDVKMKEKGDIPEGYSVSREKKERFSLILESASTNQTSMYLCASSLSGTGMNTEAFFGQGTRLTVV.

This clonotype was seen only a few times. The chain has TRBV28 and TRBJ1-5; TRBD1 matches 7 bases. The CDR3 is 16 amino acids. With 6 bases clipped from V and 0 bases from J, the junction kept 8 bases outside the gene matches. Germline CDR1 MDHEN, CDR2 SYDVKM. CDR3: CASRPGTEYSNQPQHF. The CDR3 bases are TGTGCCAGCAGGCCCGGGACAGAGTATAGCAATCAGCCCCAGCATTTT.

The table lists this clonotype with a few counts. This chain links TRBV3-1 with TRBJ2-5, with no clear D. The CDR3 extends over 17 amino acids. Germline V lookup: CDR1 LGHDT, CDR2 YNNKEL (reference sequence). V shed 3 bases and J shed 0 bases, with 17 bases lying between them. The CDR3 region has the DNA TGTGCCAGCAGCCAGGAAGGCTCAGGAATGTACCAAGAGACCCAGTACTTC. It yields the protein CASSQEGSGMYQETQYF.

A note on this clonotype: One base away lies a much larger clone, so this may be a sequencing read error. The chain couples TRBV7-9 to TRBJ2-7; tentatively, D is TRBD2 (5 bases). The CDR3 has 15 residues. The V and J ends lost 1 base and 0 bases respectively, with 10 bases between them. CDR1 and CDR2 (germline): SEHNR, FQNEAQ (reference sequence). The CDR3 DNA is TGTGCCAGCAGCTTAGGGCGGAGGCTCTCCTACGAGCAGTACTTC. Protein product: CASSLGRRLSYEQYF. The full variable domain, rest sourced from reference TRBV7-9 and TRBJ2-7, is DTGVSQNPRHKITKRGQNVTFRCDPISEHNRLYWYRQTLGQGPEFLTYFQNEAQLEKSRLLSDRFSAERPKGSFSTLEIQRTEQGDSAMYLCASSLGRRLSYEQYFGPGTRLTVT.